A selection of T cell receptor beta chains follows, all from one sample in a study of cytomegalovirus exposure and HLA in healthy donors. TCRdb's copy holds only in-frame clones and misses some; the assay was immunoSEQ multiplex PCR. The data show roughly 200,000 clones, around 80% seen once. The source material was PBMCs. These receptors all come from a man in his forties in good health and CMV-seronegative. The CDR3 runs from the conserved cysteine through the conserved F or W. D genes are given only for firm matches. Clone size is given for some rows only: seen once, a few or many times, or a class if the clone is expanded.

v_gene	d_gene	j_gene	abundance	CDR3nt	CDR3aa
TRBV6-5	-	TRBJ1-4	-	TGTGCCAGCAGTTACCGTAGGGGGACAACTAATGAAAAACTGTTTTTT	CASSYRRGTTNEKLFF
TRBV5-4	-	TRBJ1-4	-	TGTGCCAGCAGCTCAGGGACTAATGAAAAACTGTTTTTT	CASSSGTNEKLFF
TRBV6-1	-	TRBJ2-2	-	TGTGCCAGCAGTTTCGAGACAGGGAACACCGGGGAGCTGTTTTTT	CASSFETGNTGELFF
TRBV7-2	TRBD1	TRBJ1-2	-	TGTGCCAGCAGCAAGGCCGGGACAGGGAAGAGCAATGGCTACACCTTC	CASSKAGTGKSNGYTF
TRBV6-5	-	TRBJ1-2	medium-sized	TGTGCCAGCATGACTGCTAACTATGGCTACACCTTC	CASMTANYGYTF
TRBV2	TRBD2	TRBJ2-7	-	TGTGCCAGCAGTCGGAGCGGGAGTCGCTACGAGCAGTACTTC	CASSRSGSRYEQYF
TRBV11-3	TRBD1	TRBJ2-4	-	TGTGCCAGCAGCTTTTCTGGGACAGGAGTAAAAAACATTCAGTACTTC	CASSFSGTGVKNIQYF
TRBV18	-	TRBJ2-7	-	TGTGCCAGCTCAGCCTTCAGTTACAGCGGTGACTCCTACGAGCAGTACTTC	CASSAFSYSGDSYEQYF
TRBV7-9	-	TRBJ2-6	-	TGTGCCAGCAGCTTAGTATCTGCTGGGGCCAACGTCCTGACTTTC	CASSLVSAGANVLTF
TRBV9	-	TRBJ2-3	-	TGTGCCAGCAGGGGCAGGGGGGCAGATACGCAGTATTTT	CASRGRGADTQYF
TRBV13	-	TRBJ2-7	few	TGTGCCAGCAGCTTCTACGGGGGTCAGGTAGGCGAGCAGTACTTC	CASSFYGGQVGEQYF
TRBV15	-	TRBJ2-3	-	TGTGCCACCAGCAGAGATGTTGGAGGGGGCAGGGATACGCAGTATTTT	CATSRDVGGGRDTQYF
TRBV6-4	TRBD2	TRBJ2-2	-	TGTGCCAGCAGTTATACTAGCGGGACGAACACCGGGGAGCTGTTTTTT	CASSYTSGTNTGELFF
TRBV4-3	TRBD2	TRBJ2-1	once	TGCGCCAGCAGCCAACGGGGAGGGACGTTCTCCTACAATGAGCAGTTCTTC	CASSQRGGTFSYNEQFF
TRBV5-1	-	TRBJ2-2	-	TGCGCCAGCAGCCTAGAGACGGACACCGGGGAGCTGTTTTTT	CASSLETDTGELFF
TRBV7-2	-	TRBJ1-5	-	TGTGCCAGCGCCCGCCAGGACAATCAGCCCCAGCATTTT	CASARQDNQPQHF
TRBV27	-	TRBJ2-7	-	TGTGCCAGCAGTTTCCACAGGGACTCCTACGAGCAGTACTTC	CASSFHRDSYEQYF
TRBV25-1	TRBD1	TRBJ2-1	few	TGTGCCAGCAGTGAAACAGGGGCCTACAATGAGCAGTTCTTC	CASSETGAYNEQFF
TRBV19	TRBD1	TRBJ1-2	-	TGTGCCAGCGGGTCTGGGGACAGTCAAAACTATGGCTACACCTTC	CASGSGDSQNYGYTF
TRBV7-2	TRBD1	TRBJ2-2	-	TGTGCCAGCAGCTTAGATGGGGCAGGGGGCACCGGGGAGCTGTTTTTT	CASSLDGAGGTGELFF
TRBV7-2	-	TRBJ2-4	-	TGTGCCAGCAGCTTTAGGGGAGCCAAAAACATTCAGTACTTC	CASSFRGAKNIQYF
TRBV10-3	-	TRBJ1-2	-	TGTGCCATCAGTGATAGTCCAGGGGCCGCGTATGGCTACACCTTC	CAISDSPGAAYGYTF
TRBV5-1	TRBD1	TRBJ2-7	few	TGCGCCAGCAGCTTAGGACAGGGTTTTCCTTATAACGAGCAGTACTTC	CASSLGQGFPYNEQYF
TRBV27	TRBD1	TRBJ2-7	-	TGTGCCAGCAAAGCGGGGGGACAGGGGGCTGATTACTACGAGCAGTACTTC	CASKAGGQGADYYEQYF
TRBV6-6	TRBD1	TRBJ2-7	-	TGTGCCAGCTCCCGAGACAGGGGGGGGAAATCCTACGAGCAGTACTTC	CASSRDRGGKSYEQYF
TRBV15	-	TRBJ1-1	-	TGTGCCACCAGCAGAGATCAGTTTGAAGCTTTCTTT	CATSRDQFEAFF